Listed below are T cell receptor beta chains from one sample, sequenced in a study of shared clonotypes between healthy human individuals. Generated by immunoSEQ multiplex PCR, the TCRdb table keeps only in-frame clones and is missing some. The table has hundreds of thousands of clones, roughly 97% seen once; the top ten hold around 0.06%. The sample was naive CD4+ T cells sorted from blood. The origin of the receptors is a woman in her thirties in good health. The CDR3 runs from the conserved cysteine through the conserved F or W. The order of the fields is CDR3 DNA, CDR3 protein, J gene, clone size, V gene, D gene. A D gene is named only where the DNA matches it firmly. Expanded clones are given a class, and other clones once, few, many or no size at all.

TGTGCCAGCACCCGTGGGGAGGCTCGGTTTCTTTACGAGCAGTACTTC CASTRGEARFLYEQYF TRBJ2-7 . TRBV2 .
TGTGCCAGCCGAGGGGGCTGGGGTGAAAAACTGTTTTTT CASRGGWGEKLFF TRBJ1-4 . TRBV28 TRBD1
TGCGCCAGCAGCCCCTCCCTGGGGCAGAGCACAGATACGCAGTATTTT CASSPSLGQSTDTQYF TRBJ2-3 . TRBV5-1 .
TGTGCCAGCAGCCCTCCCGGGACAGGGGCCCGGAACACTGAAGCTTTCTTT CASSPPGTGARNTEAFF TRBJ1-1 . TRBV28 TRBD1
TGTGCCAGCAGCAAGGGATGGGAAAATGAAAAACTGTTTTTT CASSKGWENEKLFF TRBJ1-4 . TRBV28 .
TGTGCCAGTCGTAGCGGGAGGAGAAATAATGAGCAGTTCTTC CASRSGRRNNEQFF TRBJ2-1 . TRBV19 TRBD2
TGTGCCAGTAGTCCTCTCATTGGGAATCAGCCCCAGCATTTT CASSPLIGNQPQHF TRBJ1-5 . TRBV19 .
TGTGCCAGCAGTAGAGGGACTAGCGGTGCCTACGAGCAGTACTTC CASSRGTSGAYEQYF TRBJ2-7 once TRBV28 TRBD2
TGTGCCTGGAGTGTCGCACAAGTGAATCAGCCCCAGCATTTT CAWSVAQVNQPQHF TRBJ1-5 . TRBV30 .
TGTGCCAGCAGTTTCAGACCGGGACGATCCTACGAGCAGTACTTC CASSFRPGRSYEQYF TRBJ2-7 . TRBV7-2 .
TGTGCCAGCAGCTTAGTCGGGAGGCGCAATCAGCCCCAGCATTTT CASSLVGRRNQPQHF TRBJ1-5 . TRBV7-2 .
TGTGCCAGCAGTTTATACGGAGGCCAGTACCAAGAGACCCAGTACTTC CASSLYGGQYQETQYF TRBJ2-5 . TRBV28 .
TGCGCCAGCAGCTTGTCGGCAGTCACAGATACGCAGTATTTT CASSLSAVTDTQYF TRBJ2-3 . TRBV5-1 .
TGTGCCAGCAGCCCAGACTTAGCGGGAAACACCGGGGAGCTGTTTTTT CASSPDLAGNTGELFF TRBJ2-2 . TRBV7-9 TRBD2
TGTGCCAGCAGCTTAAGAGCCGGGACTAGCGCCTACGAGCAGTACTTC CASSLRAGTSAYEQYF TRBJ2-7 . TRBV27 TRBD2
TGTGCCAGCAGCCAAGATCTCGGCGCGGACCTCCTAACCTACGAGCAGTACTTC CASSQDLGADLLTYEQYF TRBJ2-7 . TRBV4-2 .
TGTGCCAGCAGCTTCCAGGGGACGGCTAGCACAGATACGCAGTATTTT CASSFQGTASTDTQYF TRBJ2-3 . TRBV9 .
TGCAGCGTATCAGACGCTCTCTCACGGAGCACAGATACGCAGTATTTT CSVSDALSRSTDTQYF TRBJ2-3 . TRBV29-1 .
TGTGCCAGTCAACAACAGGGTGGCGAGACCCAGTACTTC CASQQQGGETQYF TRBJ2-5 . TRBV19 .
TGTGCCAGCAGCCTACAGAGGACTAGCGGAACCTTGAGCTCCTACAATGAGCAGTTCTTC CASSLQRTSGTLSSYNEQFF TRBJ2-1 . TRBV7-8 TRBD2
TGTGCCAGCAGGGCACGGGGCCTTGTGAGCAATCAGCCCCAGCATTTT CASRARGLVSNQPQHF TRBJ1-5 . TRBV2 .
TGTGCCACCAGCAGAATTCTTACGGCCCCCTACTACGAGCAGTACTTC CATSRILTAPYYEQYF TRBJ2-7 . TRBV15 .
TGTGCCAGTAGACAGAGCTCTGGAAACACCATATATTTT CASRQSSGNTIYF TRBJ1-3 once TRBV9 .
TGCAGCTCCGTTTCGGGGGGTTACAATGAGCAGTTCTTC CSSVSGGYNEQFF TRBJ2-1 . TRBV29-1 TRBD2
TGTGCCAGCAGCTTAGTGGGACAGGGGGCATCTGGGGCCAACGTCCTGACTTTC CASSLVGQGASGANVLTF TRBJ2-6 . TRBV13 TRBD1
TGCGCCAGCAGCTTGGATGGCAATCAGCCCCAGCATTTT CASSLDGNQPQHF TRBJ1-5 . TRBV5-1 .